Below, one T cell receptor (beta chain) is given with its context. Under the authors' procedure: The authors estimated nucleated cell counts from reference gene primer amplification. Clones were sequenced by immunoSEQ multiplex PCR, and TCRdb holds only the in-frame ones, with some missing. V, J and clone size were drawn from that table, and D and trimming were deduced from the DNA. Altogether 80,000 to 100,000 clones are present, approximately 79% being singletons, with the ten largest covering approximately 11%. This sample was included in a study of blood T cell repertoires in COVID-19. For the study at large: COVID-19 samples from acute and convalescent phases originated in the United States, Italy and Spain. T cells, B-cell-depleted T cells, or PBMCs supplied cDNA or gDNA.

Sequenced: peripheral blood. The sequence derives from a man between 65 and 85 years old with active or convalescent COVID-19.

The CDR3 sequence is CASRRTGPETQYF. CDR3 DNA sequence: TGTGCCAGCAGAAGGACAGGGCCGGAGACCCAGTACTTC. This rearrangement joins TRBV6-5 to TRBJ2-5, with 8 bases matching TRBD1. The junction had 5 bases not matched to a gene; V was cut back by 6 bases and J by 5 bases. The CDR3 covers 13 residues. Germline CDR1 and CDR2: MNHEY and SVGAGI.